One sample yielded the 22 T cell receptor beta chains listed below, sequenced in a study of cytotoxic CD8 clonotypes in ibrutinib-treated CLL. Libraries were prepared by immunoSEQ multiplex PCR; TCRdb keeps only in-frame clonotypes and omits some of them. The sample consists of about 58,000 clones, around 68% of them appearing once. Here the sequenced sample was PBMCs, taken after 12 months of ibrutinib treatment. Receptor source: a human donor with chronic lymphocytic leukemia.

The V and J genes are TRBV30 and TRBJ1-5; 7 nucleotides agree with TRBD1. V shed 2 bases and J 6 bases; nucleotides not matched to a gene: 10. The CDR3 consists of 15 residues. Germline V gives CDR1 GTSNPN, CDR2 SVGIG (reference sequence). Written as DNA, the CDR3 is TGTGCCTGGAGTCTGGGCAACAGGGGAGGTCAGCCCCAGCATTTT. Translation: CAWSLGNRGGQPQHF.

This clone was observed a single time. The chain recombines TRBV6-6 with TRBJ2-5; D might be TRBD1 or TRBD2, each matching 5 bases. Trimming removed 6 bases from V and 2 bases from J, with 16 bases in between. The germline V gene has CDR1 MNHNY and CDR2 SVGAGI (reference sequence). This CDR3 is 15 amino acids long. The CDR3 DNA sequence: TGTGCCAGCAGCCGCTGGGACCAGCCGCAAGAGACCCAGTACTTC. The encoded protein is CASSRWDQPQETQYF.

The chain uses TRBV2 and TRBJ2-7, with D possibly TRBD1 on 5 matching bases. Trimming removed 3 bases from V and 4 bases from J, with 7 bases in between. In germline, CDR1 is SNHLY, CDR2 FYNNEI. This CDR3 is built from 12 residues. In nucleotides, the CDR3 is TGTGCCAGCAGTGACAGGGCTTACGAGCAGTACTTC. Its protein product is CASSDRAYEQYF.

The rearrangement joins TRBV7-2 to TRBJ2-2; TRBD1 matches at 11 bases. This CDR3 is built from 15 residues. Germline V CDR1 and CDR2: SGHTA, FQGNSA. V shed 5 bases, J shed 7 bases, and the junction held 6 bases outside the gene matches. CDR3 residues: CASSPGQGVVGELFF. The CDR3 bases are TGTGCCAGCAGCCCGGGACAGGGGGTAGTCGGGGAGCTGTTTTTT.

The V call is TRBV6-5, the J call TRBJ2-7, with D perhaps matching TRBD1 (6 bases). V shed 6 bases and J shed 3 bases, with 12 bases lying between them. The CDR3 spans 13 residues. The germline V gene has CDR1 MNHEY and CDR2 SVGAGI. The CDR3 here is CASSMDSDYEQYF. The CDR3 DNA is TGTGCCAGCAGCATGGACAGTGACTACGAGCAGTACTTC.

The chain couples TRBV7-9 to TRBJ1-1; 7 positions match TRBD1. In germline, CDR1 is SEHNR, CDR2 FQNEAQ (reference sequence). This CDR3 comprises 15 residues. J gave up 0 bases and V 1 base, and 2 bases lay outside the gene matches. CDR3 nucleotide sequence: TGTGCCAGCAGCTTAGTGCAGGGGGTGAACACTGAAGCTTTCTTT. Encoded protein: CASSLVQGVNTEAFF.

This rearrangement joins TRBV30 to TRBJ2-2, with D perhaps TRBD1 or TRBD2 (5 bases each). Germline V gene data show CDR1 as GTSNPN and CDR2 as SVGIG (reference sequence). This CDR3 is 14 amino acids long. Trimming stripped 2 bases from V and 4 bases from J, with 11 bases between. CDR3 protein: CAWSRRDGTGELFF. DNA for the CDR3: TGTGCCTGGAGTCGCAGGGACGGCACCGGGGAGCTGTTTTTT.

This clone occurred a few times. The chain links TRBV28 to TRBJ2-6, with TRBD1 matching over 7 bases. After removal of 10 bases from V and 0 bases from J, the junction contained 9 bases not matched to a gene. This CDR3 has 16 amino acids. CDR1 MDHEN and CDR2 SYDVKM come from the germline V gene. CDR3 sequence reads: CAIRDRALSGANVLTF. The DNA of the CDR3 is TGTGCCATCCGGGACAGAGCCCTCTCTGGGGCCAACGTCCTGACTTTC.

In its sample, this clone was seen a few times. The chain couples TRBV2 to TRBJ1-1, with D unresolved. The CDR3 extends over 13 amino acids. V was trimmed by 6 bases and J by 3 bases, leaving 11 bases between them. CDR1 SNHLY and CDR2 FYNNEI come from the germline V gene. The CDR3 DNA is TGTGCCAGCAGCTTGAGACTCGACACTGAAGCTTTCTTT. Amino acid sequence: CASSLRLDTEAFF.

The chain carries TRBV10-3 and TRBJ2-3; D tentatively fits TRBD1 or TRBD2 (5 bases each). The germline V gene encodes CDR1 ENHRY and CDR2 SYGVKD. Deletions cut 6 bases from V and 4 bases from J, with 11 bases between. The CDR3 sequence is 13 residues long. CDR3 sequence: CAIRGRGADTQYF. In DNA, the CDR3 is TGTGCCATCAGGGGGAGAGGGGCAGATACGCAGTATTTT.

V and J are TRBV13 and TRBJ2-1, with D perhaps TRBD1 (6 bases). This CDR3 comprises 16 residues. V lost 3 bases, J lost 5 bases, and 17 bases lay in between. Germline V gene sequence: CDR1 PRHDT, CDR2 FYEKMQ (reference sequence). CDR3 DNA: TGTGCCAGCAGCTTCTTGGGGGCAGGGAGACACAATGAGCAGTTCTTC. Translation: CASSFLGAGRHNEQFF.

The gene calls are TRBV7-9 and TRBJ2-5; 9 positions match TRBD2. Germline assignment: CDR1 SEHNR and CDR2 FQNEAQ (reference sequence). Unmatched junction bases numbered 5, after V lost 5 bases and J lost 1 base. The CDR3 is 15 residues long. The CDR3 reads CASSIKLAGQETQYF. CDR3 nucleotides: TGTGCCAGCAGCATAAAACTAGCGGGCCAAGAGACCCAGTACTTC.

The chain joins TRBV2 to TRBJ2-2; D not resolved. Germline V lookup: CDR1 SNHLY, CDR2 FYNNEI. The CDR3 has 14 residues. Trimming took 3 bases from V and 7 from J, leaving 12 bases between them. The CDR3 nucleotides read TGTGCCAGCAGTGATGGTCGGGTAATCGGGGAGCTGTTTTTT. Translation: CASSDGRVIGELFF. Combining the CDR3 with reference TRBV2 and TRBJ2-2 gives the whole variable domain EPEVTQTPSHQVTQMGQEVILRCVPISNHLYFYWYRQILGQKVEFLVSFYNNEISEKSEIFDDQFSVERPDGSNFTLKIRSTKLEDSAMYFCASSDGRVIGELFFGEGSRLTVL.

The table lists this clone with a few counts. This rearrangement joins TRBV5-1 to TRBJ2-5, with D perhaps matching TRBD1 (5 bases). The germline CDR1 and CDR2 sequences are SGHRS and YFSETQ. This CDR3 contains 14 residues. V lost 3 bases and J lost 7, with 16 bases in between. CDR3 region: CASSYDIQGSTQYF. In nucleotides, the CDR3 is TGCGCCAGCAGCTACGATATTCAGGGCTCGACCCAGTACTTC.

Here the CDR3 reads CASSLFPTSGRATDEQFF. Written as DNA, the CDR3 is TGTGCCAGCAGCTTATTCCCGACTAGCGGGAGGGCCACGGATGAGCAGTTCTTC. The V and J genes are TRBV7-6 and TRBJ2-1; TRBD2 aligns across 14 bases. Germline CDR1 is SGHVS and CDR2 is FNYEAQ. V shed 2 bases, J shed 8 bases, and the junction held 11 bases outside the gene matches. This CDR3 spans 18 amino acids.

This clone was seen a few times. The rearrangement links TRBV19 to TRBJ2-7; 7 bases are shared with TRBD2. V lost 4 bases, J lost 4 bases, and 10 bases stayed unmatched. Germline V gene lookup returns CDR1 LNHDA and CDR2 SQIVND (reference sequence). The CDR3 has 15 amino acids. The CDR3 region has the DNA TGTGCCAGTAGTACTCTGGCTAGCGGAACATACGAGCAGTACTTC. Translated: CASSTLASGTYEQYF.

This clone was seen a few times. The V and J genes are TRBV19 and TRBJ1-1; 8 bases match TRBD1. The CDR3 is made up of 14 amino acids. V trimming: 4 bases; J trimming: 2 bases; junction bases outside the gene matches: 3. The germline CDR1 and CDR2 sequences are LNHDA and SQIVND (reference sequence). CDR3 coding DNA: TGTGCCAGTAGTAGAGGACAGGGTAACACTGAAGCTTTCTTT. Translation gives CASSRGQGNTEAFF.

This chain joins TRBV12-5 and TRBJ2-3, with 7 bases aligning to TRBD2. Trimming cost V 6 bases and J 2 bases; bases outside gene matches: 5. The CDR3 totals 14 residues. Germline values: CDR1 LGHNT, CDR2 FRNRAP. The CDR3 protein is CASGTGTTTDTQYF. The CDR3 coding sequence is TGTGCTAGTGGGACCGGGACTACCACAGATACGCAGTATTTT.

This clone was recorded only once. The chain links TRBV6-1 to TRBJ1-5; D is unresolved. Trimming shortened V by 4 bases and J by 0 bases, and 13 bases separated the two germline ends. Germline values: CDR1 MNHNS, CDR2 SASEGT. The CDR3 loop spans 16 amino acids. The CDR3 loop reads CASSGSIPLSNQPQHF. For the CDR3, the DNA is TGTGCCAGCAGTGGCAGTATTCCTCTTAGCAATCAGCCCCAGCATTTT.

The CDR3 spells CASSQSIAGVTYEQYF. For the CDR3, the DNA is TGCGCCAGCAGCCAATCCATAGCGGGAGTAACCTACGAGCAGTACTTC. This rearrangement joins TRBV4-1 to TRBJ2-7, with 9 bases lining up with TRBD2. The CDR3 covers 16 residues. Looked up from germline, CDR1 is MGHRA and CDR2 is YSYEKL. V dropped 2 bases and J dropped 2; count of bases not matched to a gene: 7.

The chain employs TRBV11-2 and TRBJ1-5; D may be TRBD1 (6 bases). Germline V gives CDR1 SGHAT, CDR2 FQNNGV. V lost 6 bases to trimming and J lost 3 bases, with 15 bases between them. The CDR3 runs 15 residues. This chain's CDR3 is CASSLAGTNNQPQHF. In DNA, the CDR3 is TGTGCCAGCAGTCTTGCCGGGACAAACAATCAGCCCCAGCATTTT.

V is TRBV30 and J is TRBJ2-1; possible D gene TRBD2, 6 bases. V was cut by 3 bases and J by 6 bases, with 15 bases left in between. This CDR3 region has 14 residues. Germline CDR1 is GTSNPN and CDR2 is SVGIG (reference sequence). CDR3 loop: CAWSERARANEQFF. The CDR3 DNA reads TGTGCCTGGAGCGAGCGGGCTAGAGCCAATGAGCAGTTCTTC.